This T cell receptor (beta chain) comes out of a study of cytomegalovirus exposure and HLA in healthy donors. PCR was performed using 60 Vbeta and 13 Jbeta primers. Original processing methods: In a later analysis, of 79 million or so unique beta chains, about 12 million appeared in at least two donors. Data came from immunoSEQ multiplex PCR; TCRdb stores just in-frame clones and leaves some out. That table furnishes V, J and clone size, whereas the DNA furnished D and trimming. The sample lists over 95,000 clones, 76% occurring once. The CDR3 contains 13 residues. V lost 7 bases, J lost 7 bases, and 6 bases stayed unmatched. Germline values: CDR1 SGHTA, CDR2 FQGNSA.

Sequenced: PBMCs. The source is a middle-aged woman in good health and CMV-seropositive. V is TRBV7-2 and J is TRBJ1-5; 8 positions match TRBD1. The CDR3 sequence is CASTPRQGQPQHF. DNA for the CDR3: TGTGCCAGCACCCCCCGACAGGGGCAGCCCCAGCATTTT.